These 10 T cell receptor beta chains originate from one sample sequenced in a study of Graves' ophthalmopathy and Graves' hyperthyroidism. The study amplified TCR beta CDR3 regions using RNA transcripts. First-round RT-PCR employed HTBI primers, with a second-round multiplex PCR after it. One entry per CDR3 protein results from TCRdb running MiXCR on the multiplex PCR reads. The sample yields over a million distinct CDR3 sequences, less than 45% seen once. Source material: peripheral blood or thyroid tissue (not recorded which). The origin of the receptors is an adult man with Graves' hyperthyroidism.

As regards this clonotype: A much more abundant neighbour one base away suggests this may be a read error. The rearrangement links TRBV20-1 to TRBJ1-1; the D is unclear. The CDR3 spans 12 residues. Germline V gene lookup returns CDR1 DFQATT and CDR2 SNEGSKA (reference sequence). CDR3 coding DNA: TGCAGTGCTCCATTCGCTAACACTGAAGCTCTCTTT. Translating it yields CSAPFANTEALF.

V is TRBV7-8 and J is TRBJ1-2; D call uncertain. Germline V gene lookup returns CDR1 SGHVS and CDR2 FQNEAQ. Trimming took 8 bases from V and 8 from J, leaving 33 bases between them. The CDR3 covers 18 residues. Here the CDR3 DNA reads TGTGCCAGCCACGAGGCCGGGCAGCAACGAATCCTGGAGGTAGGCTACACCTTC. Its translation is CASHEAGQQRILEVGYTF.

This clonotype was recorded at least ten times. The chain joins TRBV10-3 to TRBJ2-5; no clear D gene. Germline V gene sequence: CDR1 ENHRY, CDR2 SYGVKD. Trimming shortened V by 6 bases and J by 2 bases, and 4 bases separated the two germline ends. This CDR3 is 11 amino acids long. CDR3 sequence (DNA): TGTGCCATCAGGATACAAGAGACCCAGTACTTC. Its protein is CAIRIQETQYF.

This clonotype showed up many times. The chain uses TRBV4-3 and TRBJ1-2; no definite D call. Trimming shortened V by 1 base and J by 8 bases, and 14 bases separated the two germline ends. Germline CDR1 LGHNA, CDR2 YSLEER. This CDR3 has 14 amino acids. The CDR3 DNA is TGCGCCAGCAGCCAAGGTGACGGGTTGGGAGGCTACACCTTC. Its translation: CASSQGDGLGGYTF.

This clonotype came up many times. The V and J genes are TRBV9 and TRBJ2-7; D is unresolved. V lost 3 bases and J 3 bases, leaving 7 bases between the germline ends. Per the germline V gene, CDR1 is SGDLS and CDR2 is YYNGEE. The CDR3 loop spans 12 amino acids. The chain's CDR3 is CASSADGYEQYF. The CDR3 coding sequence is TGTGCCAGCAGCGCCGACGGCTACGAGCAGTACTTC. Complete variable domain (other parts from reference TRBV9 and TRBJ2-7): DSGVTQTPKHLITATGQRVTLRCSPRSGDLSVYWYQQSLDQGLQFLIQYYNGEERAKGNILERFSAQQFPDLHSELNLSSLELGDSALYFCASSADGYEQYFGPGTRLTVT.

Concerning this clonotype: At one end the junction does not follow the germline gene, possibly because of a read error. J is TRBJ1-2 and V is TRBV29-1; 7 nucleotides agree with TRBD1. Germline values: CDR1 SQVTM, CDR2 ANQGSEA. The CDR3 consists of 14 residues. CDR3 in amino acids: CSVDGPTGHYSYTF. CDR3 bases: TGCAGCGTTGATGGCCCGACAGGGCACTATAGCTACACCTTC.

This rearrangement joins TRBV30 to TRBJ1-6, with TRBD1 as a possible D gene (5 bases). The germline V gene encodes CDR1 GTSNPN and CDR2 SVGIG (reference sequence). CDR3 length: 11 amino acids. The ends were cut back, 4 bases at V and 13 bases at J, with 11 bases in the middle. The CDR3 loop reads CAWTRGTPLHF. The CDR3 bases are TGTGCCTGGACCCGTGGGACGCCCCTCCACTTT.

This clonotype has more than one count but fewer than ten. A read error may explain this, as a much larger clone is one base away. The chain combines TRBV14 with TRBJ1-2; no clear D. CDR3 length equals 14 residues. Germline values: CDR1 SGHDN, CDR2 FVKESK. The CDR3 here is CAGSLKHSGEGYTF. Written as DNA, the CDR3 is TGTGCCGGCAGCCTGAAGCACTCCGGCGAAGGCTACACCTTC.

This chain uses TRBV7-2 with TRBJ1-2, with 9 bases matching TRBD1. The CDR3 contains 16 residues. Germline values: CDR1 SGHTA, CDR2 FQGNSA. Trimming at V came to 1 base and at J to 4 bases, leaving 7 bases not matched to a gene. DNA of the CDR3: TGTGCCAGCAGCTTAGGGACAGGGGACCCGCTCTATGGCTACACCTTC. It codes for CASSLGTGDPLYGYTF.

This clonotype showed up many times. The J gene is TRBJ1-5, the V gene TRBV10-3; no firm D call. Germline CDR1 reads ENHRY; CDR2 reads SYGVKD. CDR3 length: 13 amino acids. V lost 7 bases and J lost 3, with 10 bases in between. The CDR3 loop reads CAITSSPNQPQHF. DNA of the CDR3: TGTGCCATCACGAGTTCCCCCAATCAGCCCCAGCATTTT.